A selection of T cell receptor beta chains follows, all from one sample in a study of T cell changes during pregnancy in multiple sclerosis. Profiling relied on immunoSEQ multiplex PCR, and the TCRdb table lists in-frame clones only, not all of them. The profile shows 45,000 to 60,000 clones, about 91% of them singletons. The sample in question was peripheral blood, obtained after pregnancy. All receptors come from a female donor in good health, enrolled as a control in a pregnancy study. The CDR3 runs from the conserved cysteine through the conserved F or W. D genes are given only for firm matches. Size values are once, few and many counts, or a class for expanded clones, and some rows have none.

clone size: -
D gene: -
V gene: TRBV7-8
J gene: TRBJ1-4
CDR3 protein: CASSLHRVNEKLFF
CDR3 DNA: TGTGCCAGCAGCCTCCATCGGGTGAATGAAAAACTGTTTTTT

clone size: once
D gene: -
V gene: TRBV25-1
J gene: TRBJ2-7
CDR3 protein: CASRTDYEQYF
CDR3 DNA: TGTGCCAGCAGGACAGACTACGAGCAGTACTTC

clone size: -
D gene: -
V gene: TRBV9
J gene: TRBJ1-1
CDR3 protein: CASSVMANTEAFF
CDR3 DNA: TGTGCCAGCAGCGTAATGGCGAACACTGAAGCTTTCTTT

clone size: -
D gene: TRBD1
V gene: TRBV6-4
J gene: TRBJ1-2
CDR3 protein: CASSLGQGGYYGYTF
CDR3 DNA: TGTGCCAGCAGTCTGGGACAGGGAGGGTACTATGGCTACACCTTC

clone size: few
D gene: -
V gene: TRBV25-1
J gene: TRBJ1-2
CDR3 protein: CASSEFRSEGIYGYTF
CDR3 DNA: TGTGCCAGCAGTGAATTCCGTAGCGAGGGTATTTATGGCTACACCTTC

clone size: -
D gene: -
V gene: TRBV6-5
J gene: TRBJ2-1
CDR3 protein: CASSYSQGEQFF
CDR3 DNA: TGTGCCAGCAGTTACTCTCAGGGTGAGCAGTTCTTC

clone size: -
D gene: TRBD1
V gene: TRBV7-9
J gene: TRBJ1-2
CDR3 protein: CASSSPGQGERRGYTF
CDR3 DNA: TGTGCCAGCAGCTCCCCGGGGCAGGGGGAGCGGCGTGGCTACACCTTC

clone size: few
D gene: TRBD1
V gene: TRBV6-1
J gene: TRBJ2-7
CDR3 protein: CASTFDRGGSYEQYF
CDR3 DNA: TGTGCCAGCACCTTTGACAGGGGGGGTTCCTACGAGCAGTACTTC

clone size: -
D gene: -
V gene: TRBV19
J gene: TRBJ1-5
CDR3 protein: CASSTSVPGRGQPQHF
CDR3 DNA: TGTGCCAGTAGTACCTCGGTCCCGGGCCGAGGGCAGCCCCAGCATTTT

clone size: -
D gene: TRBD2
V gene: TRBV7-9
J gene: TRBJ2-3
CDR3 protein: CASRTSRDTQYF
CDR3 DNA: TGTGCCAGCAGGACTAGCAGAGATACGCAGTATTTT

clone size: -
D gene: TRBD1
V gene: TRBV28
J gene: TRBJ1-5
CDR3 protein: CASSLQGANNQPQHF
CDR3 DNA: TGTGCCAGCAGTTTACAGGGGGCGAACAATCAGCCCCAGCATTTT

clone size: -
D gene: -
V gene: TRBV7-6
J gene: TRBJ2-1
CDR3 protein: CASSTRGANNEQFF
CDR3 DNA: TGTGCCAGCAGTACCAGGGGGGCCAACAATGAGCAGTTCTTC

clone size: -
D gene: -
V gene: TRBV5-4
J gene: TRBJ1-1
CDR3 protein: CASSRGGGGTMNTEAFF
CDR3 DNA: TGTGCCAGCTCTCGCGGGGGCGGGGGCACTATGAACACTGAAGCTTTCTTT

clone size: few
D gene: TRBD1
V gene: TRBV18
J gene: TRBJ2-7
CDR3 protein: CASSPLGQGHEQYF
CDR3 DNA: TGTGCCAGCTCACCACTGGGACAGGGCCACGAGCAGTACTTC

clone size: -
D gene: TRBD1
V gene: TRBV30
J gene: TRBJ1-2
CDR3 protein: CAWSSDRAGYTF
CDR3 DNA: TGTGCCTGGAGTTCCGACAGGGCTGGCTACACCTTC

clone size: few
D gene: TRBD1
V gene: TRBV5-4
J gene: TRBJ1-4
CDR3 protein: CASSSERWDRENEKLFF
CDR3 DNA: TGTGCCAGCAGCTCTGAGCGTTGGGACAGGGAGAATGAAAAACTGTTTTTT

clone size: -
D gene: -
V gene: TRBV11-2
J gene: TRBJ1-1
CDR3 protein: CASSLVGATEAFF
CDR3 DNA: TGTGCCAGCAGCTTAGTGGGAGCCACTGAAGCTTTCTTT

clone size: -
D gene: -
V gene: TRBV5-1
J gene: TRBJ2-7
CDR3 protein: CASSLSSEQYF
CDR3 DNA: TGCGCCAGCAGCTTGAGCTCGGAGCAGTACTTC

clone size: -
D gene: TRBD2
V gene: TRBV27
J gene: TRBJ2-7
CDR3 protein: CASSSSLAGGTQYF
CDR3 DNA: TGTGCCAGCAGTAGTAGCCTAGCGGGAGGAACGCAGTACTTC

clone size: -
D gene: TRBD2
V gene: TRBV19
J gene: TRBJ2-1
CDR3 protein: CASSIRSGLDNEQFF
CDR3 DNA: TGTGCCAGTAGTATACGTAGCGGGCTAGACAATGAGCAGTTCTTC

clone size: few
D gene: TRBD2
V gene: TRBV6-5
J gene: TRBJ2-7
CDR3 protein: CASSFETSGSYEQYF
CDR3 DNA: TGTGCCAGCAGTTTTGAGACTAGCGGGAGTTACGAGCAGTACTTC

clone size: -
D gene: TRBD2
V gene: TRBV2
J gene: TRBJ2-7
CDR3 protein: CASSDTSGLAYEQYF
CDR3 DNA: TGTGCCAGCAGTGACACCTCCGGACTAGCCTACGAGCAGTACTTC

clone size: once
D gene: TRBD2
V gene: TRBV5-5
J gene: TRBJ2-7
CDR3 protein: CASRREGGEQYF
CDR3 DNA: TGTGCCAGCAGGCGGGAGGGCGGCGAGCAGTACTTC

clone size: once
D gene: TRBD1
V gene: TRBV28
J gene: TRBJ1-5
CDR3 protein: CASSLFDVWDSRLNSNQPQHF
CDR3 DNA: TGTGCCAGCAGTTTATTCGACGTCTGGGACAGTAGATTGAATAGCAATCAGCCCCAGCATTTT

clone size: -
D gene: TRBD2
V gene: TRBV6-5
J gene: TRBJ2-3
CDR3 protein: CASSLTSGGTDTQYF
CDR3 DNA: TGTGCCAGCAGCCTGACTAGCGGGGGCACAGATACGCAGTATTTT

clone size: -
D gene: TRBD2
V gene: TRBV5-4
J gene: TRBJ2-1
CDR3 protein: CASSSTSGRPVKQFF
CDR3 DNA: TGTGCCAGCAGTTCTACTAGCGGGAGACCGGTGAAGCAGTTCTTC

clone size: -
D gene: -
V gene: TRBV18
J gene: TRBJ2-7
CDR3 protein: CASSPESSGPYEQYF
CDR3 DNA: TGTGCCAGCTCTCCCGAGAGCAGCGGACCCTACGAGCAGTACTTC

clone size: -
D gene: TRBD2
V gene: TRBV5-1
J gene: TRBJ2-3
CDR3 protein: CASSPGLAVATGTQYF
CDR3 DNA: TGCGCCAGCAGCCCGGGACTAGCGGTTGCTACCGGAACGCAGTATTTT

clone size: -
D gene: TRBD1
V gene: TRBV5-1
J gene: TRBJ1-4
CDR3 protein: CASSLNRGRGEKLFF
CDR3 DNA: TGCGCCAGCAGCTTGAACAGGGGGCGCGGTGAAAAACTGTTTTTT

clone size: -
D gene: -
V gene: TRBV7-9
J gene: TRBJ2-7
CDR3 protein: CASSLALRVEQYF
CDR3 DNA: TGTGCCAGCAGCTTAGCGCTGAGGGTGGAGCAGTACTTC

clone size: -
D gene: -
V gene: TRBV5-1
J gene: TRBJ1-1
CDR3 protein: CASSLTLRAPGRSTEAFF
CDR3 DNA: TGCGCCAGCAGCCTTACGTTGCGGGCCCCTGGGCGGAGCACTGAAGCTTTCTTT

clone size: -
D gene: -
V gene: TRBV28
J gene: TRBJ1-5
CDR3 protein: CASRMVLSDQPQHF
CDR3 DNA: TGTGCCAGCAGAATGGTCCTATCCGATCAGCCCCAGCATTTT